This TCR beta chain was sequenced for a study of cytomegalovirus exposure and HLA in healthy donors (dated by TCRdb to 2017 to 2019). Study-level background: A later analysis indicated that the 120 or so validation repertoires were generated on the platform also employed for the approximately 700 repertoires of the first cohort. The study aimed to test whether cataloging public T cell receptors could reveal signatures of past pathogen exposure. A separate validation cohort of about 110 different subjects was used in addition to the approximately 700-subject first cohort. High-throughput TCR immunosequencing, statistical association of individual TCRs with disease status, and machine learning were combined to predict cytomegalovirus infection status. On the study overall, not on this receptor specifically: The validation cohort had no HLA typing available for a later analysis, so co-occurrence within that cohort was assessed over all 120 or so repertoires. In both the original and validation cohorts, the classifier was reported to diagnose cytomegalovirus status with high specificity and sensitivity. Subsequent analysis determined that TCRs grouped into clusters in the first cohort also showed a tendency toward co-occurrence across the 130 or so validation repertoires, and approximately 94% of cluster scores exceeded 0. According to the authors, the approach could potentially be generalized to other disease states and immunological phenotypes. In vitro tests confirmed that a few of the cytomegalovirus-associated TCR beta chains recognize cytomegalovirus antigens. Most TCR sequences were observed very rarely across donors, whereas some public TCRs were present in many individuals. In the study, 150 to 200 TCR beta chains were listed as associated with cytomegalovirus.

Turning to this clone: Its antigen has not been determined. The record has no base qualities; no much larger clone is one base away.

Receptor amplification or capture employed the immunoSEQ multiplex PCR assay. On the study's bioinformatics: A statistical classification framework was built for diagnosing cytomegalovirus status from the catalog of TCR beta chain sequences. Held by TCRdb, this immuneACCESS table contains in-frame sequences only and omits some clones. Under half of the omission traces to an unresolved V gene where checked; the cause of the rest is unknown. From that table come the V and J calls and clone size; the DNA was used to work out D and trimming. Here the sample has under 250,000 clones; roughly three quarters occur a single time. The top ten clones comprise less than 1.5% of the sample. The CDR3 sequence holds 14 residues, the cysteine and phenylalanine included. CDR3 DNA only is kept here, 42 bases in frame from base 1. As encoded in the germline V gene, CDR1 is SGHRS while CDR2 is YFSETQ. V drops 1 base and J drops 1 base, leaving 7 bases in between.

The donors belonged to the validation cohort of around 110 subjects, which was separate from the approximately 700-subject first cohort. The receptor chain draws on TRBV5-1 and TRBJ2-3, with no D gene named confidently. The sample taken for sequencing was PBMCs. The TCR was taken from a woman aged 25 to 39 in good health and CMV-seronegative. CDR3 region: CASSLITGTDTQYF. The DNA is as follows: TGCGCCAGCAGCTTGATCACGGGCACAGATACGCAGTATTTT.